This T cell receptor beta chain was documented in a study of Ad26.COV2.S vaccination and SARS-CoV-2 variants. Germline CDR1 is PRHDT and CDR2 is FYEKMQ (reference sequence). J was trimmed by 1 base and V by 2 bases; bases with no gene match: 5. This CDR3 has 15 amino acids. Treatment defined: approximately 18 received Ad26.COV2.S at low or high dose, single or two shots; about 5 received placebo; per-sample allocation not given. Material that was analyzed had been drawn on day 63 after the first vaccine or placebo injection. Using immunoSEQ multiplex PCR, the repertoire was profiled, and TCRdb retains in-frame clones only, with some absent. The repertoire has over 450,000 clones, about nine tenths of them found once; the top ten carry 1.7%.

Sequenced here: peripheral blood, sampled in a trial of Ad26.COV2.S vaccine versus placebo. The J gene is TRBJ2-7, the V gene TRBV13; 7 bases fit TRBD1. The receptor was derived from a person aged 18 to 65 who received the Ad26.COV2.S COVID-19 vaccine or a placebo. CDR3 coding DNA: TGTGCCAGCAGCTTAACGGGGACAGCTTCCTACGAGCAGTACTTC. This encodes CASSLTGTASYEQYF.